The rows below give T cell receptor beta chains drawn from one sample of a study of healthy donors' naive CD4 and CD8 T cells. TCRdb ran MiXCR on the reads and lists one entry per CDR3 protein. The sample contains around 180,000 distinct CDR3 sequences, about four fifths of which appear only once. The specimen was naive CD4+ and CD8+ T cells sorted from blood, pooled from several donors. These TCRs come from a pool of human donors in good health; the sample pools cells from several healthy donors. CDR3s include the opening cysteine and the closing phenylalanine or tryptophan.

v_call	j_call	cdr3_length	cdr3_aa
TRBV12-3/TRBV12-4	TRBJ1-2	14	CASSPLGPNYGYTF
TRBV29-1	TRBJ1-2	17	CSVSEDRGYGLNYGYTF
TRBV11-1	TRBJ2-1	12	CASSFGAFEQFF
TRBV19	TRBJ2-1	15	CASRAADSSYNEQFF
TRBV30	TRBJ1-3	15	CAWSGAGYLINTIYF
TRBV30	TRBJ1-1	13	CAWSQGPGTEAFF
TRBV29-1	TRBJ2-3	16	CSVEDGLGPGTDTQYF
TRBV5-5	TRBJ2-7	12	CASSLNPYEQYF
TRBV5-4	TRBJ1-2	13	CASSSQGADGYTF
TRBV29-1	TRBJ2-5	19	CSVEDPGQTSHLYQETQYF
TRBV27	TRBJ2-5	14	CASSSLGMQETQYF
TRBV27	TRBJ2-1	14	CASIEPSGRHEQFF
TRBV18	TRBJ2-1	16	CASSPVVGRAYNEQFF
TRBV10-3	TRBJ1-5	14	CAISEIGSNQPQHF
TRBV29-1	TRBJ1-2	10	CSVEVRSYTF
TRBV7-9	TRBJ2-1	14	CASSLDKGINEQFF
TRBV5-6	TRBJ2-6	16	CASSVRKAPGANVLTF
TRBV27	TRBJ2-3	15	CASSRDGGFGDTQYF
TRBV30	TRBJ2-7	12	CAWGSRAYEQYF
TRBV19	TRBJ1-1	13	CASSKAMNTEAFF
TRBV20-1	TRBJ2-1	19	CSASPIQGRTSGGNNEQFF
TRBV6-5	TRBJ2-5	12	CASSAGQETQYF
TRBV28	TRBJ1-5	14	CASNPGQGRQPQHF